The text below deals with one T cell receptor beta chain. No antigen is known for it. The data were taken from a study of cytomegalovirus exposure and HLA in healthy donors. Losses at the gene ends were 3 bases for V and 4 bases for J; bases not matched to a gene: 6. CDR3 length equals 15 residues. Germline CDR1 and CDR2: KGHSH and LQKENI. The PCR contained 60 Vbeta and 13 Jbeta primers. Here immunoSEQ multiplex PCR was the method, and the copy in TCRdb shows in-frame clones only, minus some. The sample has tens of thousands of clones. General study results and limits: Sequencing probably produced one cluster of sequence variants that were highly shared. It was reported that the classifier diagnosed cytomegalovirus status with high specificity and sensitivity in both the original and validation cohorts.

Input material: PBMCs. The chain combines TRBV18 with TRBJ1-5, with 7 nucleotides matching TRBD1. The receptor was derived from a female donor in good health and CMV-seropositive. The CDR3 DNA reads TGTGCCAGCTCACCTGCCCACAGGGGTAATCAGCCCCAGCATTTT. Translation: CASSPAHRGNQPQHF. The entire variable domain, with the rest obtained from reference TRBV18 and TRBJ1-5, is as follows: NAGVMQNPRHLVRRRGQEARLRCSPMKGHSHVYWYRQLPEEGLKFMVYLQKENIIDESGMPKERFSAEFPKEGPSILRIQQVVRGDSAAYFCASSPAHRGNQPQHFGDGTRLSIL.